This is a list of T cell receptor beta chains from one sample in a study of T cell responses to AZD1222 COVID-19 vaccine. Data came from immunoSEQ multiplex PCR; TCRdb stores just in-frame clones and leaves some out. The sample lists fewer than 150,000 clones, 80% to 90% occurring once. Sequencing used peripheral blood, obtained on day 0 of AZD1222 vaccination. These receptors came from an adult in good health. CDR3s include the opening cysteine and the closing phenylalanine or tryptophan. The order of the fields is V gene, J gene, clone size, CDR3 length, D gene, CDR3 DNA, CDR3 protein. A D gene is named only where the DNA matches it firmly. The size of a clone is reported for some rows only, either as once, few or many, or as a class for expanded clones.

v_call: TRBV7-8; j_call: TRBJ2-1; clone_size: .; cdr3_length: 15; d_call: .; cdr3_nt: TGTGCCAGCAGTTCTCCAGGGGGGGGATACAATGAGCAGTTCTTC; cdr3_aa: CASSSPGGGYNEQFF
v_call: TRBV4-2; j_call: TRBJ2-7; clone_size: .; cdr3_length: 17; d_call: TRBD2; cdr3_nt: TGTGCCAGCAGCCAAGATCGGGCCAGCGGGGTTTCCTACGAGCAGTACTTC; cdr3_aa: CASSQDRASGVSYEQYF
v_call: TRBV5-8; j_call: TRBJ1-6; clone_size: .; cdr3_length: 13; d_call: .; cdr3_nt: TGTGCCAGCAGCTTAACAGGGAATTCACCCCTCCACTTT; cdr3_aa: CASSLTGNSPLHF
v_call: TRBV14; j_call: TRBJ1-2; clone_size: .; cdr3_length: 14; d_call: TRBD1; cdr3_nt: TGTGCCAGCAGCCCTGACAGGGGGCACGGTGGCTACACCTTC; cdr3_aa: CASSPDRGHGGYTF
v_call: TRBV2; j_call: TRBJ1-1; clone_size: once; cdr3_length: 13; d_call: .; cdr3_nt: TGTGCCAGCAGTGAAGTGCGGGAAGCTGAAGCTTTCTTT; cdr3_aa: CASSEVREAEAFF
v_call: TRBV4-1; j_call: TRBJ1-1; clone_size: .; cdr3_length: 14; d_call: .; cdr3_nt: TGCGCCAGCAGCCACCCTCCTCGGAACACTGAAGCTTTCTTT; cdr3_aa: CASSHPPRNTEAFF
v_call: TRBV5-5; j_call: TRBJ2-7; clone_size: .; cdr3_length: 15; d_call: TRBD1; cdr3_nt: TGTGCCAGCAGCGCCTGGGACAGGGCCTCCTACGAGCAGTACTTC; cdr3_aa: CASSAWDRASYEQYF
v_call: TRBV7-8; j_call: TRBJ1-2; clone_size: .; cdr3_length: 12; d_call: .; cdr3_nt: TGTGCCAGCAGCCCCCAGGTGGCTGGCTACACCTTC; cdr3_aa: CASSPQVAGYTF
v_call: TRBV19; j_call: TRBJ1-5; clone_size: .; cdr3_length: 16; d_call: .; cdr3_nt: TGTGCCAGTAGTATTAGGGACCTTCGGGCCAATCAGCCCCAGCATTTT; cdr3_aa: CASSIRDLRANQPQHF
v_call: TRBV5-1; j_call: TRBJ1-1; clone_size: .; cdr3_length: 14; d_call: TRBD1; cdr3_nt: TGCGCCAGCAGCGCTGGGACAGCCAACACTGAAGCTTTCTTT; cdr3_aa: CASSAGTANTEAFF
v_call: TRBV5-5; j_call: TRBJ1-2; clone_size: .; cdr3_length: 15; d_call: .; cdr3_nt: TGTGCCAGCAGCTTGTCGGGTAGGGAAGGGTATGGCTACACCTTC; cdr3_aa: CASSLSGREGYGYTF
v_call: TRBV4-1; j_call: TRBJ1-5; clone_size: .; cdr3_length: 16; d_call: .; cdr3_nt: TGCGCCAGCAGCCAAGAAGGGGGGCAGGGGAATCAGCCCCAGCATTTT; cdr3_aa: CASSQEGGQGNQPQHF
v_call: TRBV14; j_call: TRBJ1-3; clone_size: .; cdr3_length: 14; d_call: .; cdr3_nt: TGTGCCAGCAGCGCCCTCCGCACTGGAAACACCATATATTTT; cdr3_aa: CASSALRTGNTIYF
v_call: TRBV6-2/TRBV6-3; j_call: TRBJ2-3; clone_size: once; cdr3_length: 15; d_call: TRBD1; cdr3_nt: TGTGCCAGCAGTTTAGGGGACAGAAGCACAGATACGCAGTATTTT; cdr3_aa: CASSLGDRSTDTQYF
v_call: TRBV5-1; j_call: TRBJ2-3; clone_size: .; cdr3_length: 15; d_call: .; cdr3_nt: TGCGCCAGCAGCTTAGATAGCCCCTTCACAGATACGCAGTATTTT; cdr3_aa: CASSLDSPFTDTQYF
v_call: TRBV3-1/TRBV3-2; j_call: TRBJ2-2; clone_size: few; cdr3_length: 16; d_call: TRBD2; cdr3_nt: TGTGCCAGCAGCCAGGCGGCGGGGGGGCCAAACGGGGAGCTGTTTTTT; cdr3_aa: CASSQAAGGPNGELFF
v_call: TRBV6-5; j_call: TRBJ2-6; clone_size: once; cdr3_length: 16; d_call: .; cdr3_nt: TGTGCCAGCAGTTACTCCGGGTTCTCTGGGGCCAACGTCCTGACTTTC; cdr3_aa: CASSYSGFSGANVLTF
v_call: TRBV10-3; j_call: TRBJ1-1; clone_size: .; cdr3_length: 13; d_call: .; cdr3_nt: TGTGCCATCAGTGAGTCAAAGGAGACTGAAGCTTTCTTT; cdr3_aa: CAISESKETEAFF